The 27 T cell receptor beta chains listed next were all sequenced from one sample in a study of blood T cell repertoires in COVID-19. Measured with immunoSEQ multiplex PCR; TCRdb has only the in-frame clones, and not every one. The sample contains 120,000 to 150,000 clones, more than 75% of which appear only once. The material sequenced was peripheral blood. These receptors all stem from a human donor with acute or convalescent COVID-19. The donor label of this sample is uncertain.

The chain is built from TRBV2 and TRBJ1-6; a weak D match, TRBD1 (5 bases). The CDR3 extends over 16 amino acids. The germline V gene encodes CDR1 SNHLY and CDR2 FYNNEI. V lost 5 bases, J lost 3 bases, and 14 bases lay in between. This CDR3 is CASSSGGDYYNSPLHF. The CDR3, as DNA: TGTGCCAGCAGTTCCGGGGGGGACTACTATAATTCACCCCTCCACTTT.

The V and J genes are TRBV6-2 or TRBV6-3 and TRBJ2-1; no reliable D call. This CDR3 is built from 15 residues. Deletions cut 0 bases from V and 6 bases from J, with 12 bases between. Looked up from germline, CDR1 is MNHEY and CDR2 is SVGEGT. In DNA form, the CDR3 reads TGTGCCAGCAGTTACTCGAAGCTAGGCTTCAATGAGCAGTTCTTC. Its translation: CASSYSKLGFNEQFF.

V and J are TRBV30 and TRBJ2-3; 11 nucleotides match TRBD2. The junction had 8 bases not matched to a gene; V was cut back by 2 bases and J by 1 base. The CDR3 spans 17 residues. Germline CDR1 and CDR2: GTSNPN and SVGIG (reference sequence). The CDR3 DNA reads as TGTGCCTGGAGTCCGAAAACTAGCGGGGGACGCACAGATACGCAGTATTTT. Amino acids: CAWSPKTSGGRTDTQYF.

The rearrangement joins TRBV20-1 to TRBJ1-2; 7 nucleotides align to TRBD1. CDR1 is DFQATT and CDR2 is SNEGSKA in the germline V gene (reference sequence). With V trimmed by 3 bases and J by 5 bases, 12 bases remained unmatched. The CDR3 is made up of 15 amino acids. The CDR3 DNA follows: TGCAGTGCTAGTTCTGCAACAGGGGTTAGATATGGCTACACCTTC. The encoded protein is CSASSATGVRYGYTF.

The chain joins TRBV30 to TRBJ1-2, with D possibly TRBD1 on 6 matching bases. Germline V gene lookup returns CDR1 GTSNPN and CDR2 SVGIG (reference sequence). Trimming shortened V by 4 bases and J by 4 bases, and 10 bases separated the two germline ends. This CDR3 has 12 amino acids. The CDR3 spells CAWTGVPYGYTF. CDR3 nucleotides: TGTGCCTGGACAGGGGTCCCCTATGGCTACACCTTC.

The chain is built from TRBV6-1 and TRBJ1-2; TRBD1 agrees at 7 bases. V trimming: 5 bases; J trimming: 6 bases; junction bases outside the gene matches: 12. The CDR3 spans 15 residues. Germline CDR1 and CDR2: MNHNS and SASEGT. The CDR3: CASSPEQGWGNGYTF. The CDR3, as DNA: TGTGCCAGCAGTCCCGAACAGGGGTGGGGAAATGGCTACACCTTC.

The chain couples TRBV19 to TRBJ1-6; D call uncertain. CDR3 length: 13 residues. CDR1 LNHDA and CDR2 SQIVND come from the germline V gene (reference sequence). Trimming shortened V by 3 bases and J by 10 bases, and 10 bases separated the two germline ends. In nucleotides, the CDR3 is TGTGCCAGTAGTATCCGCCGAGAGTCACCCCTCCACTTT. Its protein is CASSIRRESPLHF.

The chain recombines TRBV10-3 with TRBJ2-1; D unresolved. The CDR3 spans 13 residues. Trimming shortened V by 0 bases and J by 8 bases, and 8 bases separated the two germline ends. Germline V lookup: CDR1 ENHRY, CDR2 SYGVKD. CDR3 nucleotide sequence: TGTGCCATCAGTGAGTCGTCCGGGTATGAGCAGTTCTTC. Protein product: CAISESSGYEQFF.

The CDR3 DNA sequence: TGTGCCTGGACTCTTCAGGGGCTTCACGAGCAGTACTTC. This sequence encodes CAWTLQGLHEQYF. The chain recombines TRBV30 with TRBJ2-7; a weak D match, TRBD1 (6 bases). V dropped 4 bases and J dropped 5 bases, with 15 bases sitting between them. The CDR3 spans 13 residues. Germline V gives CDR1 GTSNPN, CDR2 SVGIG (reference sequence).

The chain combines TRBV5-4 with TRBJ2-3; 8 bases align to TRBD2. The length of the CDR3 is 14 residues. From germline, CDR1 is SGHNT and CDR2 YYREEE (reference sequence). V lost 4 bases to trimming and J lost 2 bases; unmatched junction nucleotides: 3. Written as DNA, the CDR3 is TGTGCCAGCAGCCTGCGGGGGGCCACAGATACGCAGTATTTT. Translated, it gives CASSLRGATDTQYF.

DNA for the CDR3: TGTGCCAGTAGTTCACCGGGACTAACAGATACGCAGTATTTT. Protein: CASSSPGLTDTQYF. The chain employs TRBV19 and TRBJ2-3; 7 nucleotides line up with TRBD2. The V gene's germline CDR1 is LNHDA and CDR2 SQIVND (reference sequence). Trimming removed 5 bases from V and 3 bases from J; junction bases left unmatched: 5. The CDR3 length is 14 residues.

The rearrangement joins TRBV27 to TRBJ1-5; perhaps TRBD1 as D (5 bases). CDR3 length: 15 residues. Germline values: CDR1 MNHEY, CDR2 SMNVEV (reference sequence). Trimming stripped 5 bases from V and 2 bases from J, with 13 bases between. CDR3 sequence reads: CASSPRVLGNQPQHF. The CDR3 DNA sequence: TGTGCCAGCAGTCCCAGGGTGTTGGGCAATCAGCCCCAGCATTTT.

The genes are TRBV4-1 and TRBJ1-4; D is possibly TRBD1 (5 bases). Trimming took off 1 base at V and 2 bases at J, with 5 bases between the two ends. The germline V gene has CDR1 MGHRA and CDR2 YSYEKL. The CDR3 runs to 14 residues. The CDR3 region is CASSQAGTNEKLFF. The CDR3 DNA is TGCGCCAGCAGCCAAGCAGGGACTAATGAAAAACTGTTTTTT.

The genes are TRBV18 and TRBJ1-2, with D possibly being TRBD1 (6 bases). The germline V gene encodes CDR1 KGHSH and CDR2 LQKENI. The V end was cut by 7 bases, the J end by 10 bases, with 25 bases between. The CDR3 covers 15 residues. CDR3 sequence reads: CASFTASTGKQDYTF. In DNA, the CDR3 is TGTGCCAGCTTCACCGCTAGCACAGGGAAACAGGACTACACCTTC.

The chain carries TRBV11-2 and TRBJ2-2; D ambiguous. Looked up from germline, CDR1 is SGHAT and CDR2 is FQNNGV. V was pared by 2 bases and J by 0 bases, with 10 bases between. The CDR3 is made up of 16 amino acids. The CDR3 nucleotides are TGTGCCAGCAGCTTAAGCGCGCCGGCGAACACCGGGGAGCTGTTTTTT. Residues: CASSLSAPANTGELFF.

V gene TRBV10-3 combines with J gene TRBJ1-4, with TRBD1 matching 9 bases. Per the germline V gene, CDR1 is ENHRY and CDR2 is SYGVKD. The CDR3 contains 16 residues. Unmatched junction bases numbered 9, after V lost 2 bases and J lost 8 bases. In DNA form, the CDR3 reads TGTGCCATCAGTGAGCCACCGGACAGGGGTCGGGAAAAACTGTTTTTT. The encoded protein is CAISEPPDRGREKLFF.

This clone was detected only a few times. V gene TRBV9 combines with J gene TRBJ1-6; D not resolved. Germline V gene sequence: CDR1 SGDLS, CDR2 YYNGEE. V lost 0 bases, J lost 7 bases, and 11 bases lay in between. This CDR3 is built from 15 residues. CDR3 nucleotide sequence: TGTGCCAGCAGCGTAGCGGCAGGTATGAATTCACCCCTCCACTTT. Translation: CASSVAAGMNSPLHF. The complete variable domain, with remaining parts taken from reference TRBV9 and TRBJ1-6, reads DSGVTQTPKHLITATGQRVTLRCSPRSGDLSVYWYQQSLDQGLQFLIQYYNGEERAKGNILERFSAQQFPDLHSELNLSSLELGDSALYFCASSVAAGMNSPLHFGNGTRLTVT.

The rearrangement uses TRBV19 and TRBJ2-5, with 7 positions matching TRBD1. Germline values: CDR1 LNHDA, CDR2 SQIVND (reference sequence). CDR3 length equals 14 residues. J gave up 1 base and V 5 bases, and 4 bases lay outside the gene matches. This chain's CDR3 is CASSQGTAQETQYF. The CDR3 DNA follows: TGTGCCAGTAGTCAAGGGACAGCCCAAGAGACCCAGTACTTC.

The rearrangement links TRBV6-2 or TRBV6-3 to TRBJ2-1; 10 bases line up with TRBD2. CDR1 is MNHEY and CDR2 is SVGEGT in the germline V gene. J lost 6 bases, V lost 0 bases, and 5 bases had no gene match. The CDR3 covers 16 residues. CDR3 residues: CASSYSKRGGPNEQFF. The CDR3 bases are TGTGCCAGCAGTTACTCGAAGCGGGGGGGTCCCAATGAGCAGTTCTTC.

The chain links TRBV19 to TRBJ1-6; no definite D call. V was clipped by 3 bases and J by 3 bases, with 12 bases between them. The CDR3 loop spans 16 amino acids. Looked up from germline, CDR1 is LNHDA and CDR2 is SQIVND (reference sequence). CDR3: CASSISGRDYNSPLHF. In nucleotides, the CDR3 is TGTGCCAGTAGTATTAGCGGGAGGGACTATAATTCACCCCTCCACTTT.

The J gene is TRBJ2-3, the V gene TRBV10-3; no firm D call. The V end lost 2 bases, the J end lost 3 bases, and 9 bases lay between the germline ends. Germline V gives CDR1 ENHRY, CDR2 SYGVKD. The CDR3 runs 14 residues. DNA of the CDR3: TGTGCCATCAGTGAGGGCACCCTTACAGATACGCAGTATTTT. It specifies CAISEGTLTDTQYF.

V usage is TRBV12-5 and J usage is TRBJ1-2, with a tentative D call TRBD1 (5 bases). Germline CDR1 reads LGHNT; CDR2 reads FRNRAP. Trimming cost V 5 bases and J 4 bases, with 17 bases left between them. The length of the CDR3 is 15 residues. In DNA, the CDR3 is TGTGCTAGTGGTAGGAGGGGTAGCGGGATCTATGGCTACACCTTC. Protein sequence: CASGRRGSGIYGYTF.

The J gene is TRBJ2-7, the V gene TRBV5-1; TRBD2 aligns across 11 bases. CDR1 is SGHRS and CDR2 is YFSETQ in the germline V gene. This CDR3 region has 13 residues. V trimming: 5 bases; J trimming: 4 bases; junction bases outside the gene matches: 2. The CDR3 protein is CASRGLAEYEQYF. The CDR3 region has the DNA TGCGCCAGCAGGGGACTAGCGGAATACGAGCAGTACTTC.

J is TRBJ1-1 and V is TRBV3-1 (or the pseudogene TRBV3-2); D is uncertain. V gave up 2 bases and J gave up 5 bases, with 12 bases separating them. This CDR3 has 14 amino acids. In germline, CDR1 is LGHDT, CDR2 YNNKEL (reference sequence). CDR3 in DNA: TGTGCCAGCAGCCAACGTACACCGGGAACTGAAGCTTTCTTT. Protein sequence: CASSQRTPGTEAFF.

A word on this clone: One end of the junction fails to match germline, which may point to a read error. V is TRBV7-2 and J is TRBJ1-3; D remains unclear. The CDR3 is 16 residues long. The germline gives CDR1 SGHTA, CDR2 FQGNSA. The CDR3: CASSLFRDRSGNTTYF. CDR3 in DNA: TGTGCCAGCAGCTTATTCCGGGATAGGTCTGGAAACACCACATATTTT. The full variable domain, rest sourced from reference TRBV7-2 and TRBJ1-3, is GAGVSQSPSNKVTEKGKDVELRCDPISGHTALYWYRQSLGQGLEFLIYFQGNSAPDKSGLPSDRFSAERTGGSVSTLTIQRTQQEDSAVYLCASSLFRDRSGNTTYFGEGSWLTVV.

The rearrangement links TRBV11-1 to TRBJ1-1, with TRBD1 matching over 7 bases. This CDR3 region has 16 residues. V was pared by 7 bases and J by 0 bases, with 11 bases of the junction left unmatched. Germline CDR1 and CDR2: SGHAT and FQDESV (reference sequence). CDR3 residues: CASTIGRGSMNTEAFF. The CDR3 DNA follows: TGTGCCAGCACCATAGGCAGGGGGTCCATGAACACTGAAGCTTTCTTT.

V and J are TRBV7-9 and TRBJ1-6, with TRBD1 matching over 7 bases. CDR3 length: 14 residues. The J segment lost 11 bases and the V segment lost 1 base, leaving 5 bases of the junction unmatched. Germline V lookup: CDR1 SEHNR, CDR2 FQNEAQ (reference sequence). Written as DNA, the CDR3 is TGTGCCAGCAGCTTAGGCGGACAGGAGACACCCCTCCACTTT. This codes for CASSLGGQETPLHF. The full variable domain, with the rest looked up from reference TRBV7-9 and TRBJ1-6, is DTGVSQNPRHKITKRGQNVTFRCDPISEHNRLYWYRQTLGQGPEFLTYFQNEAQLEKSRLLSDRFSAERPKGSFSTLEIQRTEQGDSAMYLCASSLGGQETPLHFGNGTRLTVT.